This T cell receptor (beta chain) was sequenced in a study of OX40 agonist ivuxolimab in advanced cancers. Study-level background: Patients took ivuxolimab, an agonistic anti-OX40 (CD134) antibody. People who had prior anti-PD-1, anti-PD-L1 or anti-CTLA-4 therapy could take part, and 35% to 50% had some.

Study results and caveats: What antigens the expanded peripheral T cells recognized was never established.

Details on this clone: The target antigen is unknown.

V shed 2 bases, J shed 4 bases, and the junction held 4 bases outside the gene matches. The CDR3 is made up of 14 amino acids. Germline CDR1 LNHDA, CDR2 SQIVND (reference sequence). Profiling relied on immunoSEQ multiplex PCR, and the TCRdb table lists in-frame clones only, not all of them. Of approximately 47,000 clones in the sample, just under 90% are singletons; the top ten hold around a tenth. The TCR was taken from an adult with an advanced solid tumor such as melanoma, head and neck, liver or kidney cancer. The gene calls are TRBV19 and TRBJ2-7, with 8 nucleotides matching TRBD2. This material consisted of CD4+ or CD8+ T cells sorted from blood, taken in a trial of the OX40 agonist ivuxolimab. CDR3 DNA sequence: TGTGCCAGTAGTATATACGGGAGGGGATACGAGCAGTACTTC. It is translated as CASSIYGRGYEQYF.